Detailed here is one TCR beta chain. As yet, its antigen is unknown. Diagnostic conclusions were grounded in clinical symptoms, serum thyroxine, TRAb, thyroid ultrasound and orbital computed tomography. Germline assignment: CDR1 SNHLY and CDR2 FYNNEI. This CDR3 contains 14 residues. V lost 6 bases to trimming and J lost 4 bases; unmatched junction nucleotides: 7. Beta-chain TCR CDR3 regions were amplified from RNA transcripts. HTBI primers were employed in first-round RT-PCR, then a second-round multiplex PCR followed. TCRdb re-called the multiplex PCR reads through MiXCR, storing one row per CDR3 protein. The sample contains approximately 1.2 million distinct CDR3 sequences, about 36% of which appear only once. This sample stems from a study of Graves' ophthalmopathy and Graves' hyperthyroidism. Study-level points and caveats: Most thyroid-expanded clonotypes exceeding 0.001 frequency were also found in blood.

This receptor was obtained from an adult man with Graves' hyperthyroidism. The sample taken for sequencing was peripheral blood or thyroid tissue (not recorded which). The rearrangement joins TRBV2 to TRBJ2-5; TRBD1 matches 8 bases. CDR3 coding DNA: TGTGCCAGCAGATATTCAGGGGGCGTAGAGACCCAGTACTTC. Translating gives CASRYSGGVETQYF.